These T cell receptor beta chains were read from a single sample in a study of shared clonotypes between healthy human individuals. Clones were read by immunoSEQ multiplex PCR, and TCRdb kept only the in-frame ones, dropping some. Counted here are around 980,000 clones, roughly 74% occurring once; the ten biggest clones make up 0.55% to 0.7%. Input material: memory CD4+ T cells from PBMCs. These receptors all come from a man aged 18 to 29 in good health. Some clones in this sample may be carry-over from other donors' samples. CDR3s include the opening cysteine and the closing phenylalanine or tryptophan. Each record gives: J gene, D gene, V gene, clone size, CDR3 length, CDR3 protein, CDR3 DNA. A D gene is named only where the DNA matches it firmly. The size of a clone is reported for some rows only, either as once, few or many, or as a class for expanded clones.

TRBJ2-5,TRBD2,TRBV28,once,18,CATTGASGSPTSMETQYF,TGTGCCACCACGGGGGCTAGCGGGAGTCCGACGTCGATGGAGACCCAGTACTTC
TRBJ1-4,NA,TRBV5-8,NA,15,CASSLSGTENEKLFF,TGTGCCAGCAGCTTATCCGGGACCGAGAATGAAAAACTGTTTTTT
TRBJ1-1,NA,TRBV18,NA,13,CASSPPDYTEAFF,TGTGCCAGCTCACCCCCCGACTACACTGAAGCTTTCTTT
TRBJ1-1,TRBD1,TRBV29-1,NA,14,CSVRGQSALVFAFF,TGCAGCGTGCGGGGACAGTCGGCTTTGGTGTTCGCTTTCTTT
TRBJ2-7,TRBD2,TRBV11-2,NA,14,CASSFAGGPYEQYF,TGTGCCAGCAGCTTCGCGGGAGGGCCGTACGAGCAGTACTTC
TRBJ2-1,TRBD2,TRBV6-5,NA,16,CASSSGLAGGPYEQFF,TGTGCCAGCAGTTCCGGACTAGCGGGAGGGCCATATGAGCAGTTCTTC
TRBJ2-1,NA,TRBV30,NA,13,CAWSSGLYNEQFF,TGTGCCTGGAGTTCGGGACTTTACAATGAGCAGTTCTTC
TRBJ1-1,NA,TRBV6-5,once,15,CASSRPPGANTEAFF,TGTGCCAGCAGCCGACCCCCAGGAGCGAACACTGAAGCTTTCTTT
TRBJ1-4,TRBD1,TRBV5-1,many,15,CASSLGDREGEKLFF,TGCGCCAGCAGCTTGGGGGACAGGGAGGGTGAAAAACTGTTTTTT
TRBJ2-1,TRBD2,TRBV7-2,NA,16,CASSKTSGSSYNEQFF,TGTGCCAGCAGCAAGACTAGCGGATCCTCCTACAATGAGCAGTTCTTC
TRBJ2-3,TRBD1,TRBV2,NA,12,CASQDRGDTQYF,TGTGCCAGCCAGGACAGGGGGGATACGCAGTATTTT
TRBJ2-7,TRBD1,TRBV15,once,14,CATSSWDRGNEQYF,TGTGCCACCAGCAGTTGGGACAGGGGTAACGAGCAGTACTTC
TRBJ2-5,NA,TRBV18,few,16,CASSPRGEEDSQTQYF,TGTGCCAGCTCACCACGGGGGGAAGAGGACAGTCAGACCCAGTACTTC
TRBJ1-6,NA,TRBV7-2,NA,15,CASSLAQGGESPLHF,TGTGCCAGCAGCTTAGCGCAGGGAGGGGAATCACCCCTCCACTTT
TRBJ2-7,NA,TRBV6-6,once,12,CASSSVVMGEYF,TGTGCCAGCAGTTCAGTAGTTATGGGGGAGTACTTC
TRBJ2-1,TRBD2,TRBV5-4,NA,15,CASSPSGSPYNEQFF,TGTGCCAGCAGCCCGAGCGGGAGTCCTTACAATGAGCAGTTCTTC
TRBJ2-5,NA,TRBV28,NA,17,CASSPMSGGGGQETQYF,TGTGCCAGCAGCCCGATGAGTGGGGGAGGGGGGCAAGAGACCCAGTACTTC
TRBJ1-5,NA,TRBV18,NA,13,CASSPSHNQPQHF,TGTGCCAGCTCACCCTCCCACAATCAGCCCCAGCATTTT
TRBJ1-4,TRBD1,TRBV27,NA,13,CASRGTGREKLFF,TGTGCCAGCAGAGGGACAGGGAGAGAAAAACTGTTTTTT
TRBJ1-2,NA,TRBV30,NA,13,CASPTQGYSGYTF,TGTGCCTCTCCGACACAGGGCTATAGTGGCTACACCTTC
TRBJ1-4,NA,TRBV19,NA,14,CASSSPGVGEKLFF,TGTGCCAGTAGTAGCCCTGGAGTCGGTGAAAAACTGTTTTTT
TRBJ2-7,NA,TRBV29-1,NA,12,CSVGHRSYEQYF,TGCAGCGTTGGACACCGCTCCTACGAGCAGTACTTC
TRBJ2-5,NA,TRBV5-1,few,12,CASSLAGETQYF,TGCGCCAGCAGCTTGGCCGGGGAGACCCAGTACTTC
TRBJ1-2,NA,TRBV28,NA,15,CASSLPGVAGYGYTF,TGTGCCAGCAGTTTACCCGGGGTTGCGGGCTATGGCTACACCTTC
TRBJ2-5,TRBD2,TRBV5-1,once,15,CASSLVAGGGETQYF,TGCGCCAGCAGCTTGGTAGCGGGAGGCGGGGAGACCCAGTACTTC
TRBJ2-7,NA,TRBV9,NA,15,CASSVSQGAHYEQYF,TGTGCCAGCAGCGTGAGCCAGGGCGCTCACTACGAGCAGTACTTC
TRBJ1-1,NA,TRBV7-3,NA,14,CASSSGGGTTEAFF,TGTGCCAGCAGCTCCGGCGGGGGAACCACTGAAGCTTTCTTT
TRBJ2-3,TRBD2,TRBV7-6,NA,14,CASSFGEGADTQYF,TGTGCCAGCAGCTTCGGGGAGGGCGCAGATACGCAGTATTTT
TRBJ1-3,NA,TRBV27,NA,11,CASIAGNTIYF,TGTGCCAGCATAGCCGGAAACACCATATATTTT
TRBJ1-3,TRBD1,TRBV28,NA,15,CASSYTGGSGNTIYF,TGTGCCAGCAGTTACACAGGGGGCTCTGGAAACACCATATATTTT
TRBJ1-4,NA,TRBV28,once,13,CASRETPIGKLFF,TGTGCCAGCAGGGAGACCCCTATCGGAAAACTGTTTTTT
TRBJ2-1,NA,TRBV10-1,NA,14,CASSESGGGNEQFF,TGCGCCAGCAGTGAGTCGGGAGGTGGTAATGAGCAGTTCTTC
TRBJ2-5,TRBD2,TRBV30,NA,15,CAWSPLAGVLETQYF,TGTGCCTGGAGCCCCCTAGCGGGAGTGCTGGAGACCCAGTACTTC
TRBJ1-5,NA,TRBV6-6,many,15,CASSYRQPRDQPQHF,TGTGCCAGCAGTTACCGACAGCCCCGGGATCAGCCCCAGCATTTT
TRBJ2-1,TRBD2,TRBV9,NA,15,CASSVVGDYYNEQFF,TGTGCCAGCAGCGTAGTGGGGGACTACTACAATGAGCAGTTCTTC
TRBJ1-2,NA,TRBV27,NA,13,CASSFGGGAGYTF,TGTGCCAGCAGTTTCGGGGGGGGAGCTGGCTACACCTTC
TRBJ1-3,NA,TRBV13,few,14,CASSLRQNGNTIYF,TGTGCCAGCAGCTTACGACAGAACGGAAACACCATATATTTT
TRBJ1-3,TRBD1,TRBV5-1,NA,13,CASSDRAGNTIYF,TGCGCCAGCAGTGACAGGGCTGGAAACACCATATATTTT
TRBJ2-5,TRBD2,TRBV28,NA,17,CASSPGLAGGSGETQYF,TGTGCCAGCAGTCCAGGACTAGCGGGAGGTTCGGGGGAGACCCAGTACTTC
TRBJ2-3,TRBD2,TRBV9,NA,18,CASTLGLAGGRGTDTQYF,TGTGCCAGCACCTTGGGACTAGCGGGAGGGAGGGGCACAGATACGCAGTATTTT
TRBJ1-4,TRBD1,TRBV7-9,NA,16,CASSLATGATNEKLFF,TGTGCCAGCAGCTTAGCTACAGGGGCAACTAATGAAAAACTGTTTTTT
TRBJ1-1,TRBD1,TRBV29-1,NA,15,CSVERTGREGTEAFF,TGCAGCGTCGAAAGGACAGGAAGGGAAGGAACTGAAGCTTTCTTT
TRBJ2-5,NA,TRBV5-4,NA,15,CASSLQDTTQETQYF,TGTGCCAGCAGCTTACAGGACACCACCCAAGAGACCCAGTACTTC
TRBJ1-2,NA,TRBV5-4,NA,13,CASSSGGDYGYTF,TGTGCCAGCAGCTCGGGGGGGGACTATGGCTACACCTTC
TRBJ2-1,TRBD2,TRBV7-2,NA,15,CASSGGGLAGGWQFF,TGTGCCAGCAGCGGCGGGGGACTAGCGGGAGGATGGCAGTTCTTC
TRBJ1-4,NA,TRBV11-3,NA,8,CARRPHPF,TGTGCCCGCCGCCCCCACCCGTTT
TRBJ2-7,NA,TRBV4-1,NA,12,CASSHPSYEQYF,TGCGCCAGCAGCCACCCCTCCTACGAGCAGTACTTC
TRBJ2-5,NA,TRBV4-3,once,16,CASSQSYPGTAETQYF,TGCGCCAGCAGCCAATCCTACCCCGGGACTGCGGAGACCCAGTACTTC
TRBJ2-5,NA,TRBV4-3,NA,14,CASSPGGLQETQYF,TGCGCCAGCAGCCCCGGGGGGCTTCAAGAGACCCAGTACTTC
TRBJ1-5,NA,TRBV19,NA,13,CASTDRGNQPQHF,TGTGCCAGTACCGATCGGGGGAATCAGCCCCAGCATTTT
TRBJ1-2,TRBD1,TRBV9,NA,15,CASSLWTGNNYGYTF,TGTGCCAGCAGCTTATGGACAGGGAACAACTATGGCTACACCTTC
TRBJ2-7,TRBD1,TRBV6-5,many,15,CASTVGQGLSYEQYF,TGTGCCAGCACCGTGGGACAGGGCCTCTCCTACGAGCAGTACTTC
TRBJ1-5,TRBD1,TRBV6-5,once,14,CASSGQGVAQPQHF,TGTGCCAGCTCTGGACAGGGGGTTGCTCAGCCCCAGCATTTT
TRBJ1-3,NA,TRBV11-2,NA,16,CASSSDGGTKGNTIYF,TGTGCCAGCAGCTCGGACGGAGGGACGAAAGGAAACACCATATATTTT
TRBJ1-1,NA,TRBV5-1,NA,13,CASSARGNTEAFF,TGCGCCAGCAGCGCCAGGGGGAACACTGAAGCTTTCTTT